This T cell receptor beta chain appears in the sequencing data of a study of blood T cell repertoires in COVID-19. Study-wide background: Spain, Italy and the United States supplied samples that represented acute and convalescent COVID-19. PBMCs, B-cell-depleted T cells, or T cells were the source of the cDNA or gDNA that made up the material.

TCRdb's copy holds only in-frame clones and misses some; the assay was immunoSEQ multiplex PCR. The sample comprises around 190,000 clones, 75% to 90% of which are singletons, and 7.5% to 9.5% rests with the top ten. Looked up from germline, CDR1 is LNHDA and CDR2 is SQIVND (reference sequence). The CDR3 runs to 15 residues. With 2 bases removed from V and 2 bases from J, the gap between germline ends came to 9 bases. The specimen sequenced was peripheral blood. This TCR came from a woman aged 60-75 years with acute or convalescent COVID-19. This chain uses TRBV19 with TRBJ1-4, with a weak D call TRBD1 (6 bases). The CDR3 DNA reads TGTGCCAGTAGTATAAATACAGGGACTAATGAAAAACTGTTTTTT. This codes for CASSINTGTNEKLFF.